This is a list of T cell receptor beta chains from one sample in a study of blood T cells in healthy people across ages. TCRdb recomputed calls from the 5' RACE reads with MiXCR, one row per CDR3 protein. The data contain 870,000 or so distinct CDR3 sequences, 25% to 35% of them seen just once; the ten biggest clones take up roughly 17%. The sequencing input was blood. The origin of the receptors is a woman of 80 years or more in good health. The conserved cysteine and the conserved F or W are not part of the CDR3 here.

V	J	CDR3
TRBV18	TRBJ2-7	ASSPHTDPYEQY
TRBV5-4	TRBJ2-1	ASSRTSGGGSYNEQF
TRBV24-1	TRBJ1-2	ATSDSGRNYGYT
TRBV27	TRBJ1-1	ASRRTQGALNTEAF
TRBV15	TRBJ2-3	ATSRAGSGGPTDTQY
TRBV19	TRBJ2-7	ASSTRDITYEQY
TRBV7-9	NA	ASSSPRGLETQY
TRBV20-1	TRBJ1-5	SARDRLKGRPQH
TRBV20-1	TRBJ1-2	SARVQNPYGYT
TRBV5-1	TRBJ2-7	ASSLERGIRYEQY
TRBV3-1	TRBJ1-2	ASSHSGQGYGYT
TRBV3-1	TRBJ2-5	ASSRSQLGAETQY
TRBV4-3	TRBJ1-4	ASSQEGLQGEKLF